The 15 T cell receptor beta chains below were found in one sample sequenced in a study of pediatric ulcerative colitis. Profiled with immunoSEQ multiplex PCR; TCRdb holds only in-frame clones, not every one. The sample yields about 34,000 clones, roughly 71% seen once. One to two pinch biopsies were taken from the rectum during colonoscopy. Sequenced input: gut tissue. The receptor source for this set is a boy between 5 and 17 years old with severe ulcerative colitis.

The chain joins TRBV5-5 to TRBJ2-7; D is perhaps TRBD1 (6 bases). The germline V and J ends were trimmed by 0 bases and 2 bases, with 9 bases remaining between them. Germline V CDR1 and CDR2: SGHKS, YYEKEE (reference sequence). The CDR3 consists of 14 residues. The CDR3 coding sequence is TGTGCCAGCAGCTTGGGGGACAAGACCTACGAGCAGTACTTC. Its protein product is CASSLGDKTYEQYF.

The CDR3 sequence is CASSPQPGTAPSSYEQYF. CDR3 sequence (DNA): TGTGCCAGCAGCCCACAACCAGGGACAGCCCCGAGCTCCTACGAGCAGTACTTC. V is TRBV7-8 and J is TRBJ2-7, with 7 bases fitting TRBD1. V was clipped by 5 bases and J by 0 bases; unmatched bases: 16. Germline loops: CDR1 SGHVS, CDR2 FQNEAQ. The CDR3 has 18 residues.

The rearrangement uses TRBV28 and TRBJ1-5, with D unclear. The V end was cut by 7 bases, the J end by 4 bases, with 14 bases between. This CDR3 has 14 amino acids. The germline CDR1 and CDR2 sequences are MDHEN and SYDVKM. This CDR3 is CASIAFRENQPQHF. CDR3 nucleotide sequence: TGTGCCAGCATAGCTTTCAGAGAAAATCAGCCCCAGCATTTT.

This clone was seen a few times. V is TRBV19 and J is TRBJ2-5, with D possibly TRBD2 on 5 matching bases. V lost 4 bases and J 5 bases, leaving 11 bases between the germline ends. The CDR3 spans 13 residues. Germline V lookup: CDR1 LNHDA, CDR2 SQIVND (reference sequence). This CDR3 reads CASSSSGYETQYF. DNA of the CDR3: TGTGCCAGTAGTAGCTCGGGGTACGAGACCCAGTACTTC.

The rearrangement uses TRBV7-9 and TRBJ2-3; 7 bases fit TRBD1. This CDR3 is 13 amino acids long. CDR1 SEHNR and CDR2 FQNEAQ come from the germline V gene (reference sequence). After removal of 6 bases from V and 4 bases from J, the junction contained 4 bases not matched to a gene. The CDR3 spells CASSYTGADTQYF. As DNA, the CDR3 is TGTGCCAGCAGTTATACAGGGGCAGATACGCAGTATTTT.

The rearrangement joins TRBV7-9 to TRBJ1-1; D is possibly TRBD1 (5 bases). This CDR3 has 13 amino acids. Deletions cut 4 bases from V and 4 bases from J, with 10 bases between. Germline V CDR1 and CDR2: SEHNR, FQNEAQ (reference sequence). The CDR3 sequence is CASSSQGFTEAFF. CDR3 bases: TGTGCCAGCAGCTCTCAGGGATTCACTGAAGCTTTCTTT.

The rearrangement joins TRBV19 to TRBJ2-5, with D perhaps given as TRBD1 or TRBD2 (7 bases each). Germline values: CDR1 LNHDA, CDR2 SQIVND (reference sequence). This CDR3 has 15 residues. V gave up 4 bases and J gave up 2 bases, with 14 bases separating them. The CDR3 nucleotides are TGTGCCAGTAGTACAGGGGGGGCCCGGCAAGAGACCCAGTACTTC. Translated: CASSTGGARQETQYF.

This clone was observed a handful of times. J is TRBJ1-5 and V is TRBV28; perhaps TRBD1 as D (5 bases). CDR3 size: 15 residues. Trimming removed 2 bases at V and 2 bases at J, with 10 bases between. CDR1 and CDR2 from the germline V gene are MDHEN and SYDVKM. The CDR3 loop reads CASSLPTGGNQPQHF. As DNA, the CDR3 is TGTGCCAGCAGTTTACCCACAGGAGGCAATCAGCCCCAGCATTTT.

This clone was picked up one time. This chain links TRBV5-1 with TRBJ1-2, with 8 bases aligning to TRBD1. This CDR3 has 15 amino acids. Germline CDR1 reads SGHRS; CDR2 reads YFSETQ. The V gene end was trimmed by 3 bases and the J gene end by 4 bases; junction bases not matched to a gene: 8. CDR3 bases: TGCGCCAGCAGCTCAGGGACAGGCTTGTTCTATGGCTACACCTTC. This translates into CASSSGTGLFYGYTF.

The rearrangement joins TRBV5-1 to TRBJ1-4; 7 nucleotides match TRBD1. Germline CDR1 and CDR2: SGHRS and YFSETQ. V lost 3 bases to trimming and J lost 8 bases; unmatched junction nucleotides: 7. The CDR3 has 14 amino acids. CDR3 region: CASSSDRVFEKLFF. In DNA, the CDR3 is TGCGCCAGCAGCTCCGACAGGGTATTCGAAAAACTGTTTTTT.

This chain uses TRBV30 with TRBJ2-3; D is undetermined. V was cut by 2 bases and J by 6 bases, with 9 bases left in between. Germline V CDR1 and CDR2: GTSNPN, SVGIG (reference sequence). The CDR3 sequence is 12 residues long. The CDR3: CAWSQVVDTQYF. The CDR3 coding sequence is TGTGCCTGGAGTCAGGTTGTGGATACGCAGTATTTT.

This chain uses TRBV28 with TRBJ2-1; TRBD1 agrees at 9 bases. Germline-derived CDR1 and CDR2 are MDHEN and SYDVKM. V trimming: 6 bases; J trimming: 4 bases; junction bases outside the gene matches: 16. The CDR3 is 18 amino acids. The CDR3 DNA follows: TGTGCCAGCAGCCCCACCCTTAGTAAGGGACAGGGTTACAATGAGCAGTTCTTC. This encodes CASSPTLSKGQGYNEQFF.

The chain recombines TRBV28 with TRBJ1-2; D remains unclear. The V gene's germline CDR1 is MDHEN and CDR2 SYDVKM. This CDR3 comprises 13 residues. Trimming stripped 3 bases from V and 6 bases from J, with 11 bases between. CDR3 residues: CASSFEGSDGYTF. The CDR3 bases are TGTGCCAGCAGTTTTGAGGGTAGCGATGGCTACACCTTC.

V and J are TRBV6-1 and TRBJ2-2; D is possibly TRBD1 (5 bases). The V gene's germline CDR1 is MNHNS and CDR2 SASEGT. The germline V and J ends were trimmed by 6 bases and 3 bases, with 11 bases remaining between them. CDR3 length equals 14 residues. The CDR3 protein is CASRSGLDTGELFF. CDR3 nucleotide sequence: TGTGCCAGCAGGTCAGGGCTGGACACCGGGGAGCTGTTTTTT.

CDR3 coding DNA: TGCGCCAGCAGCTTGGGAACCTCATCCTACGAGCAGTACTTC. This sequence encodes CASSLGTSSYEQYF. V and J are TRBV5-1 and TRBJ2-5, with D unresolved. The end of the DNA fits TRBJ2-7 better, so the J call may be wrong. This CDR3 spans 14 amino acids. In germline, CDR1 is SGHRS, CDR2 YFSETQ.